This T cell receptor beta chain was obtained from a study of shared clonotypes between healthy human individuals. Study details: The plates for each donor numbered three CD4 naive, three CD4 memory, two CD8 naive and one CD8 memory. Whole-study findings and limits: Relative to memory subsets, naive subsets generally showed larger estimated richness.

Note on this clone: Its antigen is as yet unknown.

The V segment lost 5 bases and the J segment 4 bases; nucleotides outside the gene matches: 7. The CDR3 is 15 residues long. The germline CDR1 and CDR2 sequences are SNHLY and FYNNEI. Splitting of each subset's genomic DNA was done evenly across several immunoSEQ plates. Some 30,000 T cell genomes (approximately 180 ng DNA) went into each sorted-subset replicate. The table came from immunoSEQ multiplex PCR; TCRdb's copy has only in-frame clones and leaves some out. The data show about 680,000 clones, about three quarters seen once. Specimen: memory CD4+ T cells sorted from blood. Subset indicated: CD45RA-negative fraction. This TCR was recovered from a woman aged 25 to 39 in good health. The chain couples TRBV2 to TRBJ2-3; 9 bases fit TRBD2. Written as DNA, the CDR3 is TGTGCCAGCAGTTCGGGACTAGCTGGGGCAGATACGCAGTATTTT. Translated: CASSSGLAGADTQYF.